Each of the 21 T cell receptor beta chains below was sequenced from the same sample in a study of OX40 agonist ivuxolimab in advanced cancers. The data were produced by immunoSEQ multiplex PCR, yet TCRdb's version contains in-frame clones alone and is incomplete. The data contain about 58,000 clones, more than 80% of them singletons. The material sequenced was CD4+ or CD8+ T cells sorted from blood, taken in a trial of the OX40 agonist ivuxolimab. The source of these receptors is an adult with an advanced solid tumor such as melanoma, head and neck, liver or kidney cancer.

The chain recombines TRBV11-3 with TRBJ2-2; D not certain. The CDR3 contains 12 residues. The V gene's germline CDR1 is SGHNT and CDR2 YENEEA. V lost 7 bases and J 6 bases, leaving 9 bases between the germline ends. CDR3 nucleotide sequence: TGTGCCAGCACCGAAGGTCCCGGGGAGCTGTTTTTT. Its translation: CASTEGPGELFF.

The chain employs TRBV27 and TRBJ2-2; D uncertain. Per germline, CDR1 MNHEY and CDR2 SMNVEV (reference sequence). There are 14 residues in the CDR3. V lost 3 bases, J lost 3 bases, and 8 bases lay in between. Here the CDR3 reads CASSFARYTGELFF. The CDR3 region has the DNA TGTGCCAGCAGTTTTGCCAGGTACACCGGGGAGCTGTTTTTT.

In DNA form, the CDR3 reads TGTGCCAGCAGGCTCGACAGTTACAATGAGCAGTTCTTC. Protein: CASRLDSYNEQFF. The chain recombines TRBV2 with TRBJ2-1; TRBD1 is a possible D gene (5 bases). There are 13 residues in the CDR3. Trimming took off 6 bases at V and 4 bases at J, with 10 bases between the two ends. CDR1 and CDR2 (germline): SNHLY, FYNNEI.

The chain combines TRBV7-2 with TRBJ2-1; the D gene is possibly TRBD1 (7 bases). Trimming removed 5 bases from V and 9 bases from J, with 20 bases in between. This CDR3 comprises 15 residues. The germline CDR1 and CDR2 sequences are SGHTA and FQGNSA. CDR3 sequence: CASSQQGGLQIEQFF. The CDR3, as DNA: TGTGCCAGCAGCCAGCAGGGGGGTCTACAGATTGAGCAGTTCTTC.

The gene calls are TRBV13 and TRBJ2-7; D not certain. This CDR3 spans 15 amino acids. V lost 1 base and J lost 0, with 10 bases in between. CDR1 and CDR2 from the germline V gene are PRHDT and FYEKMQ (reference sequence). As DNA, the CDR3 is TGTGCCAGCAGCTTAGAGGGAACCTACTCCTACGAGCAGTACTTC. Protein: CASSLEGTYSYEQYF.

The V call is TRBV5-1, the J call TRBJ2-3; 15 positions agree with TRBD2. The CDR3 consists of 18 residues. J lost 0 bases, V lost 4 bases, and 6 bases had no gene match. The germline gives CDR1 SGHRS, CDR2 YFSETQ. The CDR3 sequence is CASSVGTSGGLSTDTQYF. CDR3 nucleotides: TGCGCCAGCAGCGTCGGGACTAGCGGGGGGTTAAGCACAGATACGCAGTATTTT.

The table lists this clone with a few counts. V gene TRBV28 combines with J gene TRBJ2-7; D unclear. There are 12 residues in the CDR3. V shed 10 bases and J shed 2 bases, with 12 bases lying between them. Germline lookup yields CDR1 MDHEN and CDR2 SYDVKM. The CDR3 is CATSAGPYEQYF. As DNA, the CDR3 is TGTGCCACCTCCGCAGGACCCTACGAGCAGTACTTC.

The J gene is TRBJ2-7, the V gene TRBV15; 9 nucleotides align to TRBD1. This CDR3 contains 14 residues. Losses at the gene ends were 1 base for V and 3 bases for J; bases not matched to a gene: 1. Germline CDR1 reads LNHNV; CDR2 reads YYDKDF (reference sequence). The CDR3: CATSRVTGGYEQYF. The CDR3 nucleotides are TGTGCCACCAGCAGAGTGACAGGGGGCTACGAGCAGTACTTC.

This clone was found a few times. The chain employs TRBV10-2 and TRBJ2-4; 8 nucleotides line up with TRBD1. From germline, CDR1 is WSHSY and CDR2 SAAADI. The CDR3 covers 14 residues. The V gene end was trimmed by 7 bases and the J gene end by 7 bases; junction bases not matched to a gene: 9. CDR3 in amino acids: CASTPDRVSNIQYF. The CDR3 region has the DNA TGCGCCAGCACCCCGGACAGGGTCAGTAACATTCAGTACTTC.

The chain uses TRBV5-4 and TRBJ2-1; TRBD1 agrees at 10 bases. The CDR3 length is 14 residues. The trim removed 4 bases at V and 7 bases at J, leaving 5 bases unmatched. In germline, CDR1 is SGHNT, CDR2 YYREEE (reference sequence). The CDR3, as DNA: TGTGCCAGCAGCCCCCGGGACAGGGGTAATGAGCAGTTCTTC. It yields the protein CASSPRDRGNEQFF.

The chain employs TRBV5-3 and TRBJ2-3; 9 bases are shared with TRBD1. TRBV5-3 is classed as an ORF, of uncertain function. The CDR3 covers 18 residues. J was trimmed by 1 base and V by 2 bases; bases with no gene match: 11. CDR3 nucleotide sequence: TGTGCCAGAAGCTTCGGGACAGGGTTGTATCTAGGCACAGATACGCAGTATTTT. Amino acid sequence: CARSFGTGLYLGTDTQYF.

The chain employs TRBV7-2 and TRBJ2-3, with 9 bases matching TRBD2. Trimming took 4 bases from V and 5 from J; bases not matched to a gene: 7. This CDR3 has 15 amino acids. Germline-derived CDR1 and CDR2 are SGHTA and FQGNSA. The CDR3, as DNA: TGTGCCAGCAGCTCAATTAGCGGGGGCAGAGATACGCAGTATTTT. Translation: CASSSISGGRDTQYF.

This chain links TRBV4-1 with TRBJ1-5; possibly TRBD1 for D (5 bases). The germline gives CDR1 MGHRA, CDR2 YSYEKL. The CDR3 extends over 17 amino acids. V gave up 0 bases and J gave up 1 base, with 13 bases separating them. The CDR3 loop is CASSQDARDVSNQPQHF. CDR3 nucleotide sequence: TGCGCCAGCAGCCAAGACGCCAGGGACGTAAGCAATCAGCCCCAGCATTTT.

V is TRBV19 and J is TRBJ2-2; 9 bases are a match to TRBD1. CDR1 and CDR2 from the germline V gene are LNHDA and SQIVND (reference sequence). The CDR3 covers 16 residues. The trim removed 3 bases at V and 2 bases at J, leaving 4 bases unmatched. The CDR3 here is CASSMWTGANTGELFF. The CDR3 DNA is TGTGCCAGTAGTATGTGGACAGGGGCCAACACCGGGGAGCTGTTTTTT. The whole variable domain, filled in from reference TRBV19 and TRBJ2-2, reads DGGITQSPKYLFRKEGQNVTLSCEQNLNHDAMYWYRQDPGQGLRLIYYSQIVNDFQKGDIAEGYSVSREKKESFPLTVTSAQKNPTAFYLCASSMWTGANTGELFFGEGSRLTVL.

V is TRBV7-9 and J is TRBJ1-2; 7 bases align to TRBD1. This CDR3 is built from 15 residues. CDR1 and CDR2 from the germline V gene are SEHNR and FQNEAQ (reference sequence). Trimming at V came to 1 base and at J to 7 bases, leaving 9 bases not matched to a gene. CDR3: CASSLDVEGASGYTF. The CDR3 nucleotides are TGTGCCAGCAGCTTAGATGTGGAGGGGGCCAGTGGCTACACCTTC.

The rearrangement uses TRBV18 and TRBJ2-3; weak D call: TRBD2 (6 bases). Deletions cut 2 bases from V and 6 bases from J, with 15 bases between. Per germline, CDR1 KGHSH and CDR2 LQKENI. The CDR3 has 15 residues. As DNA, the CDR3 is TGTGCCAGCTCACCAAGTCTGGCTAGCGAGGATACGCAGTATTTT. It yields the protein CASSPSLASEDTQYF.

The chain links TRBV14 to TRBJ2-3; possibly TRBD1 or TRBD2 for D (5 bases each). CDR3 size: 16 residues. Trimming took 3 bases from V and 1 from J, leaving 14 bases between them. Germline V CDR1 and CDR2: SGHDN, FVKESK. The CDR3 region has the DNA TGTGCCAGCAGCCAGGCCCTCTCGGGGCGCACAGATACGCAGTATTTT. It specifies CASSQALSGRTDTQYF. The full variable domain, its missing parts supplied by reference TRBV14 and TRBJ2-3, is EAGVTQFPSHSVIEKGQTVTLRCDPISGHDNLYWYRRVMGKEIKFLLHFVKESKQDESGMPNNRFLAERTGGTYSTLKVQPAELEDSGVYFCASSQALSGRTDTQYFGPGTRLTVL.

This chain uses TRBV18 with TRBJ2-3; TRBD2 matches 9 bases. Unmatched junction bases numbered 1, after V lost 2 bases and J lost 1 base. CDR3 length: 15 amino acids. Germline V gene data show CDR1 as KGHSH and CDR2 as LQKENI. In DNA, the CDR3 is TGTGCCAGCTCACCAAGACTAGCGGGCACAGATACGCAGTATTTT. Its protein is CASSPRLAGTDTQYF. Full variable domain (remainder filled in from reference TRBV18 and TRBJ2-3): NAGVMQNPRHLVRRRGQEARLRCSPMKGHSHVYWYRQLPEEGLKFMVYLQKENIIDESGMPKERFSAEFPKEGPSILRIQQVVRGDSAAYFCASSPRLAGTDTQYFGPGTRLTVL.

The genes are TRBV9 and TRBJ2-1; tentative D call: TRBD2 (6 bases). Germline lookup yields CDR1 SGDLS and CDR2 YYNGEE. CDR3 length: 15 residues. V shed 2 bases and J shed 0 bases, with 9 bases lying between them. The DNA of the CDR3 is TGTGCCAGCAGCGTGGAGGGTGCCTCCTACAATGAGCAGTTCTTC. Its protein product is CASSVEGASYNEQFF.

This sequence joins TRBV5-1 and TRBJ1-4, with TRBD1 matching 7 bases. J lost 0 bases, V lost 4 bases, and 6 bases had no gene match. Germline V gene sequence: CDR1 SGHRS, CDR2 YFSETQ. The CDR3 spans 16 residues. CDR3 sequence (DNA): TGCGCCAGCAGCGTATCAGGGGGACCAACTAATGAAAAACTGTTTTTT. Amino acids: CASSVSGGPTNEKLFF.

This clone has a single count. The J gene is TRBJ1-6, the V gene TRBV2, with D maybe TRBD1 (5 bases). Trimming shortened V by 5 bases and J by 6 bases, and 14 bases separated the two germline ends. Per the germline V gene, CDR1 is SNHLY and CDR2 is FYNNEI. This CDR3 region has 15 residues. The CDR3 spells CASSPRSGGNSPLHF. The DNA of the CDR3 is TGTGCCAGCAGTCCTCGTTCCGGGGGTAATTCACCCCTCCACTTT.